This T cell receptor delta chain comes out of a study of gamma-delta T cells after stem cell transplantation. TCRdb reprocessed the RT-PCR reads using CATT. Found here are fewer than 12,000 delta-chain clones, 1.3% of them singletons; the top ten hold 10%. The CDR3 is made up of 19 amino acids. With 2 bases clipped from V and 2 bases from J, the junction kept 13 bases outside the gene matches. Germline CDR1 GEAIGNYY, CDR2 EKD. This sequence originates from a human donor. It is not recorded whose cells these are; they may come from a transplant donor. This chain uses TRDV2 with TRDJ1; 13 nucleotides agree with TRDD3. The material sequenced was gamma-delta T cells. In nucleotides, the CDR3 is TGTGCCTGTGACATAATCACTACTGGGGGATACGGAAGTACCGATAAACTCATCTTT. Its protein product is CACDIITTGGYGSTDKLIF.